This is a list of T cell receptor beta chains from one sample in a study of CD8 T cells in Susac syndrome. TCRdb processed the immunoSEQ multiplex PCR reads anew with MiXCR; each CDR3 protein has one entry. Among under 200,000 distinct CDR3 sequences listed, around 90% were seen once. Material: CD4+ T cells from PBMCs. The receptors shown here come from a human donor with Susac syndrome. Each CDR3 is given with its conserved first and last residue. D genes are given only for firm matches. Some rows have no size entry. The others give once, few or many, or a class for an expanded clone.

J	V	size	D	DNA	CDR3
TRBJ2-1	TRBV20-1	once	TRBD2	TGCAGTGCTGCCAAGACTAGCAATCGGGTCAATGAGCAGTTCTTC	CSAAKTSNRVNEQFF
TRBJ2-1	TRBV5-1	NA	TRBD2	TGCGCCAGCAGCTTGCCCCGACTAGCGGGCCGTTTGTACAATGAGCAGTTCTTC	CASSLPRLAGRLYNEQFF
TRBJ2-3	TRBV20-1	NA	NA	TGCAGTGCTACTCTACCCACAGATACGCAGTATTTT	CSATLPTDTQYF
TRBJ2-2	TRBV2	once	NA	TGTGCCAGCAGTGGGCAGGGTAGCACCGGGGAGCTGTTTTTT	CASSGQGSTGELFF
TRBJ2-1	TRBV6-2/TRBV6-3	few	NA	TGTGCCAGCACCAACGGGGCGGGATCTGGTGAGCAGTTCTTC	CASTNGAGSGEQFF
TRBJ1-5	TRBV4-1	NA	NA	TGCGCCAGCAGCCAGGTAGTTGTCCCCTTCAATCAGCCCCAGCATTTT	CASSQVVVPFNQPQHF
TRBJ2-1	TRBV19	NA	TRBD1	TGTGCCAGTAGCAAGGGACAGGGGATCTATGAGCAGTTCTTC	CASSKGQGIYEQFF
TRBJ2-4	TRBV15	NA	NA	TGTGCCACCAGCGGGCGACAGGGCGGGGGTGATTACTTC	CATSGRQGGGDYF
TRBJ2-5	TRBV21-1	NA	NA	TGTGCCAGCAGCTTTTCCGGGACTAGCGGCAGAGGGACCCAGTACTTC	CASSFSGTSGRGTQYF
TRBJ1-6	TRBV15	NA	NA	TGTGCCACCAGACCGCACCTCGGGGGTTCACCCCTCCACTTT	CATRPHLGGSPLHF
TRBJ2-5	TRBV7-2	NA	NA	TGTGCCAGCAGCTTAAATTTATCAGGGGAAGAGACCCAGTACTTC	CASSLNLSGEETQYF
TRBJ2-2	TRBV6-5	NA	TRBD2	TGTGCCAGCAGACTCAGCGGGGGGGCGGCTGGGGAGCTGTTTTTT	CASRLSGGAAGELFF
TRBJ1-2	TRBV3-1	NA	NA	TGTGCCAGCAGCCTACAGGATAACTATGGCTACACCTTC	CASSLQDNYGYTF
TRBJ2-5	TRBV5-1	NA	NA	TGCGCCAGTTCCCGGGACGACAGAGGAACCCAGTACTTC	CASSRDDRGTQYF
TRBJ1-1	TRBV19	NA	NA	TGTGCCAGTAGTATATCCGCGGGGGCAGGGACTGAAGCTTTCTTT	CASSISAGAGTEAFF
TRBJ2-7	TRBV2	NA	NA	TGTGCCAGTTACCACAGAAACACCTACGAGCAGTACTTC	CASYHRNTYEQYF
TRBJ2-3	TRBV20-1	NA	NA	TGCAGTGCTAGAGAGCCCGGGACAAGCACAGATACGCAGTATTTT	CSAREPGTSTDTQYF
TRBJ1-2	TRBV30	NA	NA	TGTGCCTGGTCAAACAGCGAAAAGATCTATGGCTACACCTTC	CAWSNSEKIYGYTF
TRBJ1-2	TRBV18	NA	NA	TGTGCCAGCTCATCGGAGGGTTATGGCTACACCTTC	CASSSEGYGYTF
TRBJ1-2	TRBV18	NA	NA	TGTGCCAGCTCACCACTCAGGGAAGCAAACTATGGCTACACCTTC	CASSPLREANYGYTF
TRBJ2-5	TRBV7-3	NA	NA	TGTGCCAGCAGCCCTGCCCCCCAGGGGACGGAGACCCAGTACTTC	CASSPAPQGTETQYF
TRBJ2-5	TRBV7-7	NA	NA	TGTGCTAGCAGCTTAGTAGGGCAGACCCAGTACTTC	CASSLVGQTQYF
TRBJ2-1	TRBV9	once	NA	TGTGCCAGCAGCGTAGCGGCCTCCTACAATGAGCAGTTCTTC	CASSVAASYNEQFF
TRBJ2-1	TRBV9	once	TRBD2	TGTGCCAGCAGCGAGACTAGCGGGGGCCTTCCCTACAATGAGCAGTTCTTC	CASSETSGGLPYNEQFF
TRBJ1-2	TRBV6-5	once	TRBD1	TGTGCCAGCAGTACCGACAGGGGCGGGGTTGCTAACTATGGCTACACCTTC	CASSTDRGGVANYGYTF
TRBJ2-3	TRBV28	NA	NA	TGTGCCAGCAGACCCCAACGGGCCCACACAGATACGCAGTATTTT	CASRPQRAHTDTQYF
TRBJ2-3	TRBV5-1	few	NA	TGTGCCAGCAGCTTTAAAGAAACGCAGTATTTT	CASSFKETQYF
TRBJ2-1	TRBV20-1	NA	NA	TGCAGCGCCTCGAGGAGGGTGTCCTACAATGAGCAGTTCTTC	CSASRRVSYNEQFF
TRBJ2-4	TRBV19	NA	NA	TGTGCCAGTAGTATTTTTTCGGGAGAGAGGGCCAAAAACATTCAGTACTTC	CASSIFSGERAKNIQYF
TRBJ2-7	TRBV28	NA	TRBD2	TGTGCCAGCAGTTCGGGACTACGATACGAGCAGTACTTC	CASSSGLRYEQYF
TRBJ2-5	TRBV18	NA	TRBD1	TGTGCCAGCTCACCCGGGACAGCACAAGAGACCCAGTACTTC	CASSPGTAQETQYF
TRBJ1-6	TRBV20-1	NA	NA	TGCAGTGCCAGAGAAGACAGATATTCACCCCTCCACTTT	CSAREDRYSPLHF
TRBJ1-5	TRBV18	few	TRBD1	TGTGCCAGCTCACCCGGGACAGGGGATAATCAGCCCCAGCATTTT	CASSPGTGDNQPQHF
TRBJ2-7	TRBV5-1	NA	NA	TGCGCCAGCAGCCCGACCCGGTGGACTTCCCAGGAGCAGTACTTC	CASSPTRWTSQEQYF
TRBJ1-3	TRBV18	once	NA	TGTGCCAGCTCCCGGACCCATGACACCATATATTTT	CASSRTHDTIYF
TRBJ1-6	TRBV6-5	NA	NA	TGTGCCAGCAGTTACTCGAGCAGGGCGAAGTCCTATAATTCACCCCTCCACTTT	CASSYSSRAKSYNSPLHF
TRBJ2-1	TRBV5-1	once	NA	TGCGCCAGCAGCTTGGTTCCGGGGGTAAATGAGCAGTTCTTC	CASSLVPGVNEQFF
TRBJ1-5	TRBV6-5	NA	TRBD1	TGTGCCAGCATTAGAATCCGGGACAGCCTTCGCAATCAGCCCCAGCATTTT	CASIRIRDSLRNQPQHF
TRBJ2-3	TRBV4-2	NA	NA	TGTGCCAGCAGCCCGACCGGGGGCCACCCCGATACGCAGTATTTT	CASSPTGGHPDTQYF
TRBJ1-1	TRBV4-2	NA	NA	TGTGCCAGCAGCCAAGATCACCTCACTGAAGCTTTCTTT	CASSQDHLTEAFF
TRBJ1-1	TRBV18	NA	NA	TGTGCCAGCTCACCCATAGAAGCCTCCGGAGACACTGAAGCTTTCTTT	CASSPIEASGDTEAFF
TRBJ1-1	TRBV10-3	NA	NA	TGTGCCATCTCCGATGGGGACATGAACACTGAAGCTTTCTTT	CAISDGDMNTEAFF
TRBJ2-7	TRBV18	NA	NA	TGTGCCAGCTCACCGGACGCGGGGGAGCAGTACTTC	CASSPDAGEQYF
TRBJ1-2	TRBV6-2/TRBV6-3	NA	TRBD1	TGTGCCAGCAGTTACTCGCCGGGACAGGGAGACAATGGCTACACCTTC	CASSYSPGQGDNGYTF
TRBJ2-7	TRBV6-1	once	NA	TGTGCCAGCAGCTCCGGGTCCCCGACCGAGCAGTACTTC	CASSSGSPTEQYF
TRBJ1-1	TRBV14	NA	TRBD1	TGTGCCAGCAGCCAGGCTCGGACAGGGGAAGCTTTCTTT	CASSQARTGEAFF
TRBJ1-1	TRBV7-9	NA	NA	TGTGCCAGCACCGCACAGGGAGGAGGACGGGAATCCACTGAAGCTTTCTTT	CASTAQGGGRESTEAFF
TRBJ2-7	TRBV11-1	once	NA	TGTGCCAGCAGCCGTACATGGGGAGAATACGAGCAGTACTTC	CASSRTWGEYEQYF
TRBJ2-4	TRBV28	NA	NA	TGTGCCAGCAGTTCTCTGGGCATTCAGTACTTC	CASSSLGIQYF